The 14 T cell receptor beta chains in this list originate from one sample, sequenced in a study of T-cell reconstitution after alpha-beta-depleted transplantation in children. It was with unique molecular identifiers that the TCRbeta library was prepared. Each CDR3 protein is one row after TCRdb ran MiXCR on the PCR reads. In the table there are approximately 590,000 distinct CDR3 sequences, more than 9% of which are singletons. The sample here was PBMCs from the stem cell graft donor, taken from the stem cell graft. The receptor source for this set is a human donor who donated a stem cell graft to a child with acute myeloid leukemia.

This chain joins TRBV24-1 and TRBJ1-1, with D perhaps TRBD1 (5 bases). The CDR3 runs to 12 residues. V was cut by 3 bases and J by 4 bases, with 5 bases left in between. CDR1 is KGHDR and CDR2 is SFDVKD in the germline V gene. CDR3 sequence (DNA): TGTGCCACCAGTGATGGGGGCACTGAAGCTTTCTTT. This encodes CATSDGGTEAFF.

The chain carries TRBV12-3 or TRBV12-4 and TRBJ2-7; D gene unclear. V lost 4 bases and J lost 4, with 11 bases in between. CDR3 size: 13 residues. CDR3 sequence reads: CASSWRLLYEQYF. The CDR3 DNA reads TGTGCCAGCAGTTGGCGTCTTCTTTACGAGCAGTACTTC.

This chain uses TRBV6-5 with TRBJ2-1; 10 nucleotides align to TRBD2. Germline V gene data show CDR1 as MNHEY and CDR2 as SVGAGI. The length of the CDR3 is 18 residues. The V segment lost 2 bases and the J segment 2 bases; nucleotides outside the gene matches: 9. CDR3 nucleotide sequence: TGTGCCAGCAGTTACGGCAGGACTAGCGGTATAACCTACAATGAGCAGTTCTTC. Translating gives CASSYGRTSGITYNEQFF.

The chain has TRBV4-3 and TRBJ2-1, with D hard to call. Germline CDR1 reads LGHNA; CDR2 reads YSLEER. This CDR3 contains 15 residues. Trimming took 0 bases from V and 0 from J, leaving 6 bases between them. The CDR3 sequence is CASSQERVSYNEQFF. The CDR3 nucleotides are TGCGCCAGCAGCCAAGAAAGGGTCTCCTACAATGAGCAGTTCTTC.

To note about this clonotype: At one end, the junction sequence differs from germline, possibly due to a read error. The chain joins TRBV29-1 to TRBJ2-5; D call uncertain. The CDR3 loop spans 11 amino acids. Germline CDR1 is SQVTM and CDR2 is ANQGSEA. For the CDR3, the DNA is TGCAGGGTTGAAGATACCGGGACCCAGTACTTC. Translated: CRVEDTGTQYF. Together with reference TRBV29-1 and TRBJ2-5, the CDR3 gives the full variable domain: SAVISQKPSRDICQRGTSLTIQCQVDSQVTMMFWYRQQPGQSLTLIATANQGSEATYESGFVIDKFPISRPNLTFSTLTVSNMSPEDSSIYLCRVEDTGTQYFGPGTRLLVL.

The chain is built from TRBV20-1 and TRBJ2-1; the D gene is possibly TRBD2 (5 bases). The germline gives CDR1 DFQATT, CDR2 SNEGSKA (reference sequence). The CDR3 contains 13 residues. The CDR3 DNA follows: TGCACCCCGAGGGAAAGCTCCTACAATGAGCAGTTCTTC. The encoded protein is CTPRESSYNEQFF.

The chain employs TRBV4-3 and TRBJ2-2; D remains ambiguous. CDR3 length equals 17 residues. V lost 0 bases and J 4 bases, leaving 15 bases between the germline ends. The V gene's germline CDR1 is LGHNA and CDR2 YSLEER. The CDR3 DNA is TGCGCCAGCAGCCAAGATACCCCGCAGGTTTTCACCGGGGAGCTGTTTTTT. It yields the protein CASSQDTPQVFTGELFF.

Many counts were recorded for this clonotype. CDR3 sequence (DNA): TGTGCCAGCAGCGTAAATTGGGGGAATGAAAAACTGTTTTTT. This gives the protein CASSVNWGNEKLFF. The chain combines TRBV9 with TRBJ1-4, with D possibly being TRBD1 (5 bases). CDR3 length: 14 amino acids. The V gene's germline CDR1 is SGDLS and CDR2 YYNGEE. V shed 1 base and J shed 5 bases, with 9 bases lying between them.

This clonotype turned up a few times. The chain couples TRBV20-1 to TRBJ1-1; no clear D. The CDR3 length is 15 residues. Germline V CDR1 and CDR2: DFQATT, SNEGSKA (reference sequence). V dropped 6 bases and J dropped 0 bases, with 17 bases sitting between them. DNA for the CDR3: TGCAGTGCATCCGGTGGAGCTACCTTGAACACTGAAGCTTTCTTT. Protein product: CSASGGATLNTEAFF.

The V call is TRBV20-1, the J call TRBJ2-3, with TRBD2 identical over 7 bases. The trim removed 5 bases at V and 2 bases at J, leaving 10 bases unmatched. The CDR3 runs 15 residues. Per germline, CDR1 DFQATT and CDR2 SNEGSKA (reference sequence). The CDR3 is CSAGLTGGYTDTQYF. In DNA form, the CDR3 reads TGCAGTGCTGGGCTCACGGGGGGTTACACAGATACGCAGTATTTT.

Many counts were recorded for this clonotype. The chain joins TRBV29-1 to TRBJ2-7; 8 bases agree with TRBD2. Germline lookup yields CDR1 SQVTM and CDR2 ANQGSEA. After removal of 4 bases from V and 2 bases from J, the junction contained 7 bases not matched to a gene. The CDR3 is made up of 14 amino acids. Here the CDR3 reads CSVGWTGGAYEQYF. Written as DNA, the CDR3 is TGCAGCGTTGGCTGGACGGGAGGGGCCTACGAGCAGTACTTC.

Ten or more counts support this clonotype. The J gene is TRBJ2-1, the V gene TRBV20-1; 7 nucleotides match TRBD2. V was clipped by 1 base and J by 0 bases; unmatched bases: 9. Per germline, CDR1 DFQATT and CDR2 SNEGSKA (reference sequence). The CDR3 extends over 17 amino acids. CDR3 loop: CSARGWGGDGSYNEQFF. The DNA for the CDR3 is TGCAGTGCTAGAGGGTGGGGAGGGGATGGCTCCTACAATGAGCAGTTCTTC.

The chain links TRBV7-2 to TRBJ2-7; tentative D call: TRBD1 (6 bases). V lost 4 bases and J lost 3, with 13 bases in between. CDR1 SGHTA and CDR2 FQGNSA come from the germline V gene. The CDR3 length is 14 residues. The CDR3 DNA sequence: TGTGCCAGCAGCTCCAGGGGAGCAAACTACGAGCAGTACTTC. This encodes CASSSRGANYEQYF.

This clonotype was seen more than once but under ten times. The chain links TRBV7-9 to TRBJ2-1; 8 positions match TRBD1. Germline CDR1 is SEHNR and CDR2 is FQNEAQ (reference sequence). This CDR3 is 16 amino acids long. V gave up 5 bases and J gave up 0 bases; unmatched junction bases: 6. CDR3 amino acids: CASSPDRGNSYNEQFF. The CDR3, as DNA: TGTGCCAGCAGCCCAGACAGGGGCAACTCCTACAATGAGCAGTTCTTC. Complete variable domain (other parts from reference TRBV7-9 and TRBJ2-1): DTGVSQNPRHKITKRGQNVTFRCDPISEHNRLYWYRQTLGQGPEFLTYFQNEAQLEKSRLLSDRFSAERPKGSFSTLEIQRTEQGDSAMYLCASSPDRGNSYNEQFFGPGTRLTVL.